This T cell receptor beta chain was found in a study of shared clonotypes between healthy human individuals. Turning to the study itself: Every donor yielded three CD4 naive, three CD4 memory, two CD8 naive and one CD8 memory plate. The study's findings and limits: The four-donor shared clonotypes exceeded non-shared clonotypes in generation probability, with non-shared ones scoring lower.

Libraries were prepared by immunoSEQ multiplex PCR; TCRdb keeps only in-frame clonotypes and omits some of them. The sample has around 1,000,000 clones; 70% to 80% are singletons. The CDR3 is 14 amino acids. Germline values: CDR1 MDHEN, CDR2 SYDVKM. V lost 6 bases and J 3 bases, leaving 14 bases between the germline ends. With respect to this clone: Its antigen is not identified.

The chain uses TRBV28 and TRBJ1-1; D is uncertain. The receptor comes from a man aged 18-30 years in good health. Some clones in this sample may be carry-over from other donors' samples. Sequencing was carried out using memory CD4+ T cells from PBMCs. Specified subset: CD45RA-negative fraction. For the CDR3, the DNA is TGTGCCAGCAGCCTCGTAGGGTTGGACACTGAAGCTTTCTTT. Residues: CASSLVGLDTEAFF.